These 27 T cell receptor beta chains came from one sample sequenced in a study of T-cell memory formation after mild COVID-19. TCRdb recomputed calls from the 5' RACE reads with MiXCR, one row per CDR3 protein. In the table there are around 450,000 distinct CDR3 sequences, roughly a quarter of which are singletons. Sequences were obtained from PBMCs or a T cell subset sorted from them (not recorded which). All receptors come from an adult woman who had mild COVID-19 (a few samples of this study predate the infection). Cell type and time point are not known.

This clonotype was counted ten times or more. The chain is built from TRBV5-1 and TRBJ2-1, with 9 bases that match TRBD2. V gave up 4 bases and J gave up 0 bases; unmatched junction bases: 2. CDR3 length: 15 residues. Germline V gives CDR1 SGHRS, CDR2 YFSETQ. Here the CDR3 reads CASSDSGSSYNEQFF. For the CDR3, the DNA is TGCGCCAGCAGCGATAGCGGGAGCTCCTACAATGAGCAGTTCTTC.

This clonotype was detected a few times. The V call is TRBV3-1, the J call TRBJ1-1; D possibly corresponds to TRBD1 (5 bases). This CDR3 spans 18 amino acids. Germline CDR1 and CDR2: LGHDT and YNNKEL (reference sequence). Trimming removed 4 bases at V and 0 bases at J, with 21 bases between. The DNA of the CDR3 is TGTGCCAGCAGCCTTCGTCCCAGGGTCGGGAGTATGAACACTGAAGCTTTCTTT. It codes for CASSLRPRVGSMNTEAFF.

The V and J genes are TRBV10-3 and TRBJ2-1; TRBD2 aligns across 7 bases. The CDR3 has 12 residues. Germline values: CDR1 ENHRY, CDR2 SYGVKD. V trimming: 8 bases; J trimming: 9 bases; junction bases outside the gene matches: 7. CDR3 loop: CAIFRGGGEQFF. CDR3 DNA sequence: TGTGCCATCTTTAGGGGCGGGGGTGAGCAGTTCTTC.

The V and J genes are TRBV5-6 and TRBJ2-7; 10 bases line up with TRBD1. The CDR3 is 14 residues long. The V gene end was trimmed by 4 bases and the J gene end by 2 bases; junction bases not matched to a gene: 3. The germline gives CDR1 SGHDT, CDR2 YYEEEE. CDR3 nucleotide sequence: TGTGCCAGCAGCGACGGGACAGGGGCCTACGAGCAGTACTTC. This gives the protein CASSDGTGAYEQYF.

This clonotype turned up a few times. The chain has TRBV11-2 and TRBJ1-2; tentatively, D is TRBD1 (6 bases). Trimming took off 2 bases at V and 1 base at J, with 14 bases between the two ends. The CDR3 is 16 amino acids. Germline V gives CDR1 SGHAT, CDR2 FQNNGV. CDR3 nucleotides: TGTGCCAGCAGCTTAACAGGGACTCGGAATAACTATGGCTACACCTTC. Translation gives CASSLTGTRNNYGYTF.

This clonotype showed up just a few times. V and J are TRBV7-3 and TRBJ1-1; possibly TRBD1 for D (6 bases). The CDR3 length is 16 residues. Trimming stripped 0 bases from V and 7 bases from J, with 18 bases between. Germline V gene sequence: CDR1 SGHTA, CDR2 FQGTGA. The CDR3 DNA reads TGTGCCAGCAGCTTAACGACGCCGACAGGACGGGATGAAGCTTTCTTT. This translates into CASSLTTPTGRDEAFF.

The chain recombines TRBV7-8 with TRBJ1-2; no reliable D call. V lost 5 bases to trimming and J lost 3 bases, with 16 bases between them. This CDR3 contains 15 residues. Germline CDR1 and CDR2: SGHVS and FQNEAQ. The CDR3 nucleotides are TGTGCCAGCAGCCCCATGGAAGGGTGCTACTATGGCTACACCTTC. Residues: CASSPMEGCYYGYTF.

V gene TRBV2 combines with J gene TRBJ2-1; maybe TRBD2 (6 bases). Germline V CDR1 and CDR2: SNHLY, FYNNEI. CDR3 length equals 15 residues. V dropped 6 bases and J dropped 4 bases, with 16 bases sitting between them. CDR3 DNA: TGTGCCAGCAGCCTCCGGGACTTACAATACAATGAGCAGTTCTTC. Residues: CASSLRDLQYNEQFF.

The chain has TRBV14 and TRBJ1-2; D perhaps matches TRBD1 (5 bases). This CDR3 spans 15 amino acids. With 2 bases removed from V and 2 bases from J, the gap between germline ends came to 12 bases. CDR1 SGHDN and CDR2 FVKESK come from the germline V gene. CDR3 sequence: CASSQIPRDNYGYTF. Here the CDR3 DNA reads TGTGCCAGCAGCCAAATCCCCCGGGACAACTATGGCTACACCTTC.

This clonotype was counted between two and nine times. The gene calls are TRBV6-5 and TRBJ1-3; D remains unclear. The germline gives CDR1 MNHEY, CDR2 SVGAGI. Trimming stripped 8 bases from V and 0 bases from J, with 5 bases between. This CDR3 region has 12 residues. CDR3 sequence reads: CASPYSGNTIYF. The CDR3 nucleotides read TGTGCCAGCCCATACTCTGGAAACACCATATATTTT.

The table lists this clonotype with a few counts. The rearrangement joins TRBV9 to TRBJ2-5; 8 positions match TRBD2. Germline CDR1 is SGDLS and CDR2 is YYNGEE. CDR3 length: 15 amino acids. V lost 3 bases and J lost 2; bases outside the gene matches: 6. CDR3 loop: CASSASTSVQETQYF. The CDR3 DNA is TGTGCCAGCAGCGCGTCGACTAGCGTGCAAGAGACCCAGTACTTC.

V gene TRBV27 combines with J gene TRBJ1-1; TRBD1 matches 9 bases. This CDR3 is built from 14 residues. The V gene end was trimmed by 5 bases and the J gene end by 7 bases; junction bases not matched to a gene: 8. Per the germline V gene, CDR1 is MNHEY and CDR2 is SMNVEV (reference sequence). The CDR3 loop is CASSKFGQGSEAFF. DNA of the CDR3: TGTGCCAGCAGTAAATTTGGACAGGGGAGTGAAGCTTTCTTT.

This clonotype appeared a few times. The rearrangement links TRBV11-1 to TRBJ2-7, with D possibly called TRBD1 or TRBD2 (5 bases each). CDR3 length: 14 residues. Trimming stripped 2 bases from V and 3 bases from J, with 11 bases between. Looked up from germline, CDR1 is SGHAT and CDR2 is FQDESV (reference sequence). The CDR3: CASSLMKGSYEQYF. The CDR3 DNA follows: TGTGCCAGCAGCTTAATGAAGGGGAGCTACGAGCAGTACTTC.

This chain connects TRBV12-3 or TRBV12-4 to TRBJ1-2; D is undetermined. The CDR3 has 14 amino acids. Trimming took 10 bases from V and 0 from J, leaving 15 bases between them. CDR3 coding DNA: TGTGCCAACTCCTTTACCGGGACTAACTATGGCTACACCTTC. Amino acids: CANSFTGTNYGYTF.

The chain is built from TRBV6-5 and TRBJ2-1; 7 bases match TRBD2. CDR1 and CDR2 (germline): MNHEY, SVGAGI. The CDR3 has 14 residues. After removal of 6 bases from V and 3 bases from J, the junction contained 5 bases not matched to a gene. This CDR3 reads CASRIGEGYNEQFF. DNA of the CDR3: TGTGCCAGCAGGATTGGGGAGGGCTACAATGAGCAGTTCTTC.

This clonotype was observed a few times. The V call is TRBV5-1, the J call TRBJ2-1; either TRBD1 or TRBD2 may fit D (5 bases each). The V end was cut by 1 base, the J end by 0 bases, with 14 bases between. Germline CDR1 is SGHRS and CDR2 is YFSETQ. This CDR3 region has 17 residues. The CDR3 loop reads CASSLRGAFSSYNEQFF. Written as DNA, the CDR3 is TGCGCCAGCAGCTTGAGAGGGGCCTTCAGCTCCTACAATGAGCAGTTCTTC.

In this sample, this clonotype turned up a few times. The chain joins TRBV15 to TRBJ2-1, with 7 bases aligning to TRBD1. CDR3 length: 13 amino acids. The germline V gene encodes CDR1 LNHNV and CDR2 YYDKDF (reference sequence). Germline trimming cut 8 bases from V and 3 bases from J; bases unmatched to any gene: 4. The CDR3 sequence is CATAGQDYNEQFF. CDR3 DNA: TGTGCCACCGCAGGACAGGACTACAATGAGCAGTTCTTC. Supplemented by reference TRBV15 and TRBJ2-1, the full variable domain reads DAMVIQNPRYQVTQFGKPVTLSCSQTLNHNVMYWYQQKSSQAPKLLFHYYDKDFNNEADTPDNFQSRRPNTSFCFLDIRSPGLGDTAMYLCATAGQDYNEQFFGPGTRLTVL.

This clonotype was seen ten or more times. The genes are TRBV18 and TRBJ1-5; D is unclear. The germline V and J ends were trimmed by 3 bases and 3 bases, with 6 bases remaining between them. CDR3 length: 13 amino acids. Germline V gene lookup returns CDR1 KGHSH and CDR2 LQKENI. This CDR3 reads CASSPALNQPQHF. The CDR3 coding sequence is TGTGCCAGCTCACCGGCGCTCAATCAGCCCCAGCATTTT.

The sample holds many counts of this clonotype. The CDR3 region has the DNA TGTGCCAGCAGCTTTACCGGGACAGGGTACCACGAGCAGTACTTC. Translation gives CASSFTGTGYHEQYF. This chain uses TRBV5-6 with TRBJ2-7; TRBD1 aligns across 9 bases. Looked up from germline, CDR1 is SGHDT and CDR2 is YYEEEE. The CDR3 is 15 residues long. Trimming at V came to 2 bases and at J to 5 bases, leaving 8 bases not matched to a gene.

The chain has TRBV24-1 and TRBJ1-2, with TRBD1 identical over 8 bases. Germline CDR1 reads KGHDR; CDR2 reads SFDVKD. Trimming took 4 bases from V and 3 from J; bases not matched to a gene: 3. This CDR3 is built from 14 residues. CDR3 in amino acids: CATSDQDRDYGYTF. The CDR3 DNA reads as TGTGCCACCAGTGACCAGGACAGGGACTATGGCTACACCTTC.

This clonotype appeared a few times. The V gene is TRBV5-6, the J gene TRBJ2-7, with 11 bases that match TRBD2. V lost 2 bases and J lost 5; bases outside the gene matches: 3. CDR1 is SGHDT, CDR2 YYEEEE, per germline. This CDR3 has 14 amino acids. The CDR3 protein is CASSLLAGVNEQYF. The CDR3 nucleotides are TGTGCCAGCAGCTTACTAGCGGGAGTTAACGAGCAGTACTTC.

The chain carries TRBV7-8 and TRBJ2-1; 7 bases agree with TRBD2. Germline CDR1 and CDR2: SGHVS and FQNEAQ. The V and J ends lost 0 bases and 4 bases, in that order; junction bases with no gene match: 3. The CDR3 extends over 15 amino acids. The CDR3, as DNA: TGTGCCAGCAGCTTAGCGGGGGGGAAATACAATGAGCAGTTCTTC. It translates to CASSLAGGKYNEQFF.

CDR3: CASSLAGGNYYEQYF. The DNA of the CDR3 is TGCGCCAGCAGCTTGGCCGGGGGGAATTACTACGAGCAGTACTTC. This rearrangement joins TRBV5-1 to TRBJ2-7, with 7 bases that match TRBD2. Germline CDR1 is SGHRS and CDR2 is YFSETQ. J lost 3 bases, V lost 0 bases, and 6 bases had no gene match. The CDR3 consists of 15 residues.

The rearrangement joins TRBV30 to TRBJ1-3; no firm D call. Germline loops: CDR1 GTSNPN, CDR2 SVGIG (reference sequence). CDR3 length: 14 residues. With 4 bases removed from V and 0 bases from J, the gap between germline ends came to 10 bases. In DNA, the CDR3 is TGTGCCTGGATAGGCGGAAACTCTGGAAACACCATATATTTT. Its protein product is CAWIGGNSGNTIYF.

The rearrangement uses TRBV25-1 and TRBJ1-1, with D hard to call. Germline values: CDR1 MGHDK, CDR2 SYGVNS. This CDR3 comprises 15 residues. Trimming removed 2 bases from V and 1 base from J, with 11 bases in between. CDR3 coding DNA: TGTGCCAGCAGTGAAACTGGGCGGACGAACACTGAAGCTTTCTTT. Its translation is CASSETGRTNTEAFF.

This sequence joins TRBV29-1 and TRBJ1-1; possible D gene TRBD1, 5 bases. Germline lookup yields CDR1 SQVTM and CDR2 ANQGSEA. Trimming took 5 bases from V and 2 from J, leaving 15 bases between them. The CDR3 covers 14 residues. CDR3 in DNA: TGCAGCGTTCCGGGAGCAGGGATAAACACTGAAGCTTTCTTT. This codes for CSVPGAGINTEAFF.

The CDR3 here is CASSRGPTTPDTQYF. DNA of the CDR3: TGTGCCAGCAGCCGGGGGCCAACAACCCCAGATACGCAGTATTTT. The chain uses TRBV7-2 and TRBJ2-3, with D perhaps TRBD1 or TRBD2 (6 bases each). The CDR3 is made up of 15 amino acids. Germline CDR1 reads SGHTA; CDR2 reads FQGNSA. Trimming removed 5 bases from V and 4 bases from J, with 16 bases in between.